The 13 T cell receptor beta chains below were found in one sample sequenced in a study of CXCR3-negative and CXCR3-positive naive CD8 T cells. TRB cDNA was prepared as libraries by UMI-labeled 5' RACE. TCRdb reworked the 5' RACE reads into one entry per CDR3 protein, no DNA. Its table records under 9,500 distinct CDR3 sequences. Sequencing was done on a sample of naive CXCR3- CD8+ T cells from blood. Sample subset: CD45RO-CCR7+CD27+CD95- naive CD8+ T cells lacking CXCR3 (TNR3-). These receptors were taken from a human donor in good health. Some clones in this sample may be carry-over from other donors' samples.

V and J are TRBV5-4 and TRBJ2-7. Germline V CDR1 and CDR2: SGHNT, YYREEE (reference sequence). The CDR3 has 12 residues. The CDR3: CASSLDTYEQYF.

The rearrangement links TRBV29-1 to TRBJ2-1; the TCRdb D gene call, TRBD2, has no DNA to confirm it. CDR1 and CDR2 from the germline V gene are SQVTM and ANQGSEA. The CDR3 runs 13 residues. The CDR3 sequence: CSALAGSYNEQFF.

The chain employs TRBV7-9 and TRBJ1-4. This CDR3 comprises 16 residues. Germline CDR1 is SEHNR and CDR2 is FQNEAQ (reference sequence). Here the CDR3 reads CASSNSTETTNEKLFF.

This clonotype is identified as medium-sized (0.01 to 0.1%) from frequency. The chain uses TRBV29-1 and TRBJ2-7; TCRdb lists TRBD2, though no DNA is available to test this call. The CDR3 is 14 residues long. Germline-derived CDR1 and CDR2 are SQVTM and ANQGSEA. The CDR3 is CSVELAGGTYEQYF.

CDR3 loop: CAILNGRTREAFF. The V and J genes are TRBV10-3 and TRBJ1-1. CDR1 ENHRY and CDR2 SYGVKD come from the germline V gene. This CDR3 has 13 residues.

Measured by frequency, this clonotype is medium-sized (0.01 to 0.1%). The chain combines TRBV29-1 with TRBJ1-2. This CDR3 is 13 amino acids long. CDR1 and CDR2 (germline): SQVTM, ANQGSEA. The chain's CDR3 is CSVPMAGPYGYTF. The full variable domain, with the rest looked up from reference TRBV29-1 and TRBJ1-2, is SAVISQKPSRDICQRGTSLTIQCQVDSQVTMMFWYRQQPGQSLTLIATANQGSEATYESGFVIDKFPISRPNLTFSTLTVSNMSPEDSSIYLCSVPMAGPYGYTFGSGTRLTVV.

V and J are TRBV14 and TRBJ2-5; TCRdb calls TRBD1, which cannot be checked without DNA. The CDR3 runs 14 residues. In germline, CDR1 is SGHDN, CDR2 FVKESK. The CDR3 here is CASSQVGGQETQYF.

The J gene is TRBJ2-3, the V gene TRBV4-2; TCRdb's D call of TRBD1 is untestable without DNA. The V gene's germline CDR1 is LGHNA and CDR2 YNFKEQ. This CDR3 has 17 residues. The CDR3 loop reads CASSLKTGTGATDTQYF.

The rearrangement uses TRBV5-1 and TRBJ2-3. CDR1 is SGHRS, CDR2 YFSETQ, per germline. This CDR3 has 11 residues. CDR3 sequence: CASRSSDTQYF.

This sequence joins TRBV6-5 and TRBJ2-3; TCRdb gives TRBD2 as the D gene, but with no DNA this cannot be confirmed. The germline gives CDR1 MNHEY, CDR2 SVGAGI. The CDR3 has 16 residues. CDR3 sequence reads: CASSKTSGGAVDTQYF.

By frequency, this clonotype is medium-sized (0.01 to 0.1%). The rearrangement uses TRBV6-5 and TRBJ2-7; lacking DNA, the TRBD1 call made by TCRdb goes unchecked. Germline assignment: CDR1 MNHEY and CDR2 SVGAGI. CDR3 length equals 13 residues. The chain's CDR3 is CASGTGGYYEQYF.

By frequency, this clonotype registers medium-sized. The rearrangement uses TRBV7-3 and TRBJ2-1. Germline V gene lookup returns CDR1 SGHTA and CDR2 FQGTGA. CDR3 length equals 14 residues. The CDR3 spells CASSLSGGDNEQFF. Filled out from reference TRBV7-3 and TRBJ2-1, the complete variable domain reads GAGVSQTPSNKVTEKGKYVELRCDPISGHTALYWYRQSLGQGPEFLIYFQGTGAADDSGLPNDRFFAVRPEGSVSTLKIQRTERGDSAVYLCASSLSGGDNEQFFGPGTRLTVL.

The chain couples TRBV7-9 to TRBJ2-7; TCRdb proposes TRBD2, but this gene call is untestable without DNA. This CDR3 is built from 14 residues. The germline gives CDR1 SEHNR, CDR2 FQNEAQ (reference sequence). CDR3 in amino acids: CASSKRTSGYEQYF. The entire variable domain, with the rest obtained from reference TRBV7-9 and TRBJ2-7, is as follows: DTGVSQNPRHKITKRGQNVTFRCDPISEHNRLYWYRQTLGQGPEFLTYFQNEAQLEKSRLLSDRFSAERPKGSFSTLEIQRTEQGDSAMYLCASSKRTSGYEQYFGPGTRLTVT.